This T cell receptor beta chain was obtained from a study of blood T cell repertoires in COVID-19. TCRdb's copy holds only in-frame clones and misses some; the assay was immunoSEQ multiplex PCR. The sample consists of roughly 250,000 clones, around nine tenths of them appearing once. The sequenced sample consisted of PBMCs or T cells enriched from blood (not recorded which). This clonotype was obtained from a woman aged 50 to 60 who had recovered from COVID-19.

In DNA form, the CDR3 reads TGCGCCAGCAGCCAAGATCCCGCAGGGGGCGGAAGCAATCAGCCCCAGCATTTT. This codes for CASSQDPAGGGSNQPQHF. The chain has TRBV4-1 and TRBJ1-5, with 8 bases matching TRBD1. CDR1 and CDR2 from the germline V gene are MGHRA and YSYEKL. V shed 0 bases, J shed 1 base, and the junction held 8 bases outside the gene matches. The CDR3 loop spans 18 amino acids.